What follows is one T cell receptor beta chain and its context. Its specificity is unknown. The source of the sample is a study of long-term antiretroviral therapy in people with HIV. About the research overall: It was about a decade after the earliest samples that the 2015 immediate-ART recommendation appeared.

Study observations and caveats: Neither ART adherence, viral resistance nor therapy changes were documented. In HIV, the repertoires covered a tighter span of CDR3 lengths than in controls.

Researchers ran immunoSEQ v3.0 at survey level. Profiling relied on immunoSEQ multiplex PCR, and the TCRdb table lists in-frame clones only, not all of them. Among 25,000 to 35,000 clones listed, 94% were seen once. The receptor's source is a man aged 50-60 years with HIV. The sample in question was unsorted PBMCs, obtained more than 7.1 years after starting antiretroviral therapy.

CDR3 DNA sequence: TGTGCCAGCAGTTCTGTCGCTGCTGGGGACACTGAAGCTTTCTTT. Amino acid sequence: CASSSVAAGDTEAFF. This chain joins TRBV6-5 and TRBJ1-1; D is unclear. V was pared by 4 bases and J by 3 bases, with 15 bases between. Germline V gives CDR1 MNHEY, CDR2 SVGAGI. This CDR3 spans 15 amino acids.